This T cell receptor (beta chain) was sequenced during a study of shared clonotypes between healthy human individuals. The assay was immunoSEQ multiplex PCR, and TCRdb's table has in-frame clones only and misses some. The sample lists 2 million to 2.5 million clones; almost 96% were seen once. Germline loops: CDR1 LNHDA, CDR2 SQIVND (reference sequence). The CDR3 spans 15 residues. The V end lost 1 base, the J end lost 6 bases, and 13 bases lay between the germline ends. The sample was naive CD4+ T cells sorted from blood. Specified subset: CD45RA+ positively selected. The source is a man between 18 and 29 years old in good health. The chain uses TRBV19 and TRBJ1-5, with D hard to call. This CDR3 is CASSIASLQSQPQHF. DNA of the CDR3: TGTGCCAGTAGTATAGCTTCACTGCAATCTCAGCCCCAGCATTTT.